This T cell receptor (beta chain) is from a study of Ad26.COV2.S vaccination and SARS-CoV-2 variants (dated by TCRdb to about 2021). For context, the study as a whole: Vaccine-arm donors were drawn from COV1001, a multicentre, randomized, double-blind, placebo-controlled phase I-IIa trial of Ad26.COV2.S in healthy adults. Ad26.COV2.S was given intramuscularly at 5x10^10 or 1x10^11 viral particles, as a single shot or as two shots 56 days apart. Sequencing of the TCRbeta repertoire served to evaluate the specificity and breadth of SARS-CoV-2-reactive T cell receptors following Ad26.COV2.S vaccination. The TCR-sequenced set comprised approximately 32 samples: some 20 Ad26.COV2.S vaccine recipients, 5 placebo recipients and 8 SARS-CoV-2 convalescent individuals. Participants in the trial were split at random into five groups of five each, receiving low-dose or high-dose Ad26.COV2.S once or twice, or else placebo on both occasions. Throughout the experiments and outcome assessment, investigators stayed blinded to trial group allocation.

Overall study results and their limits: According to the authors, total T cell responses may have been underestimated by the TCR breadth and depth analyses. Spike-specific TCR breadth was higher in Ad26.COV2.S recipients than in placebo recipients (P = 0.0014). Substantial breadth of spike-specific CD8+ and CD4+ T cell responses was reported after vaccination. The study lacked the statistical power to compare responses across vaccine doses or regimens. Non-spike TCR breadth was comparable between vaccine and placebo recipients, consistent with the vaccine containing only spike.

The CDR3, from cysteine to phenylalanine, totals 13 residues. Left in the record is the CDR3 DNA by itself, 39 bases read in frame from the first base. According to the germline V gene (reference sequence), CDR1 reads MNHEY and CDR2 reads SMNVEV. The junction shows trimming of 4 bases on V and 8 bases on J, and the gene matches do not reach 5 bases of it. To note about this clone: It has no known antigen specificity. The input lacks base qualities; no much larger clone sits a single base away.

The immunoSEQ Assay was the method used to sequence TCRbeta CDR3 regions. After extraction, genomic DNA underwent amplification by bias-controlled multiplex PCR, followed by high-throughput sequencing. The paper's processing steps were these. To quantify the absolute abundance of every unique TCRbeta CDR3 region, sequences were collapsed and filtered. T cell fraction was estimated by normalization of TCRbeta template counts to usable DNA, with usable DNA being measured through amplification of reference genes present in all nucleated cells. Repertoire TCRs were annotated as SARS-CoV-2-specific when V gene, CDR3 amino acid sequence and J gene were exactly matched to a known reactive TCR set. The reference SARS-CoV-2 TCR set came from MIRA and was filtered for enrichment in COVID-19-positive ImmuneCODE repertoires, removing public or cross-reactive TCRs. Based on the MIRA antigens, annotated TCRs were further analysed at the level of specific ORF or position within ORF. Breadth was defined as annotated unique rearrangements over total unique productive rearrangements; depth was the summed frequency of those rearrangements. Two-sided Wilcoxon rank-sum tests were applied when comparing TCR breadth between groups. The table was pulled from immuneACCESS by TCRdb, which kept in-frame rearrangements only. Such tables lose some clones; where checked, under half of the loss comes from unresolved V genes, and the rest has no known cause. The DNA gave D and trimming, while V, J and clone size come from that table. This sample gives 250,000 to 300,000 clones in total; around 87% of them show up just once. The top ten hold about 3.1% of the sample.

This sample's treatment or condition label indicates: 19 received Ad26.COV2.S at low or high dose, single or two shots; 5 received placebo; per-sample allocation not given. For vaccine and placebo recipients, the sequenced repertoires came from samples collected on day 63 after the first injection. Cohort 1b enrolled 25 or so adults aged 18-55 years at a single site in Boston, USA, between 29 July and 7 August 2020. As a vaccine, Ad26.COV2.S was a replication-incompetent adenovirus type 26 vector that expressed a prefusion-stabilized SARS-CoV-2 spike protein derived from the original Wuhan strain.

The chain links TRBV27 with TRBJ2-4; 7 nucleotides in the junction match TRBD1. The TCR comes from a person between 18 and 65 years old who received the Ad26.COV2.S COVID-19 vaccine or a placebo. This specimen was peripheral blood, taken in a trial of Ad26.COV2.S vaccine versus placebo. The CDR3 here reads CASSSPTGYIQYF. The bases read TGTGCCAGCAGTTCCCCGACAGGGTACATTCAGTACTTC.